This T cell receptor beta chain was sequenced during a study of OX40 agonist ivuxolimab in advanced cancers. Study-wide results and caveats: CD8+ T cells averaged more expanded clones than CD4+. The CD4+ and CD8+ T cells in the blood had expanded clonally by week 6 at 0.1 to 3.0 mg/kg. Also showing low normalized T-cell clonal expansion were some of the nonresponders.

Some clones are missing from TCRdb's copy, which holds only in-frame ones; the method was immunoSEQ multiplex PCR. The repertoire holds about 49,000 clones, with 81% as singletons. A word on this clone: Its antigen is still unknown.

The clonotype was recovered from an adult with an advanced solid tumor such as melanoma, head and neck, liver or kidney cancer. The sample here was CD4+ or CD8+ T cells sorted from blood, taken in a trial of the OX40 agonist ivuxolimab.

CDR3 amino acids: CASSATGTWNTGELFF. Here the CDR3 DNA reads TGTGCCAGCAGCGCCACCGGGACATGGAACACCGGGGAGCTGTTTTTT. V is TRBV7-9 and J is TRBJ2-2; TRBD1 might be the D (6 bases). Germline V gene data show CDR1 as SEHNR and CDR2 as FQNEAQ (reference sequence). V gave up 5 bases and J gave up 1 base, with 14 bases separating them. This CDR3 is built from 16 residues.